The clone carrying this T cell receptor beta chain was counted between two and nine times. Its antigen remains unknown. TCRdb processed the reads anew with MiXCR; each CDR3 protein has one entry. The table includes about 450,000 distinct CDR3 sequences, roughly 30% detected once. The record originates from a study of T cell repertoires in cytomegalovirus infection. Turning to the study itself: Public TCR beta signatures indicated both CMV infection and matching HLA type. General study results and limits: In two of eight donors, the top clonotype was HLA-C-restricted CMV-specific. The cumulative frequency of public TCR beta families distinguished individuals who carried CMV together with the relevant HLA.

Trimming pared 7 bases from V and 9 bases from J, leaving 22 bases between. The CDR3 is 14 residues long. Germline V gene lookup returns CDR1 SQVTM and CDR2 ANQGSEA. The V gene is TRBV29-1, the J gene TRBJ2-1; maybe TRBD2 (7 bases). The sample was PBMCs. The sequence derives from a human donor in good health (CMV status not recorded). Some clones in this sample may be carry-over from other donors' samples. CDR3: CSALGGALWGEQFF. The CDR3 DNA is TGCAGCGCCTTAGGGGGGGCGCTTTGGGGTGAGCAGTTCTTC.